This T cell receptor beta chain was identified in a study of shared clonotypes between healthy human individuals (dated by TCRdb to about 2020). With regard to the full study: The cohort included a few men and a couple of women between 18 and 49 years of age. Per donor, three plates each were used for CD4 naive and CD4 memory, two for CD8 naive, and one for CD8 memory. To estimate repertoire size and how much clonotype sharing occurs between individuals, the study deeply sequenced the blood TCR repertoires of roughly 5 healthy adults. To increase sequencing depth and limit assay-specific biases, TCR repertoire library preparation and sequencing were carried out by different laboratories using diverse techniques. Per donor, leukapheresis produced somewhere between about 0.94 and 9.5 billion PBMCs.

Beyond this particular receptor, the publication reports: Naive subsets generally had larger estimated clonotype richness than memory subsets. Rarefaction of sorted-subset datasets indicated incomplete sequencing despite the large sequencing depth. Higher generation probabilities were observed for clonotypes shared by all four sorted-subset donors than for non-shared clonotypes. Only blood was sampled, and tissue TCR repertoires likely differ from those in blood. About 5% of naive CD4, around 3.6% of naive CD8, approximately 2.2% of memory CD4, and about 0.4% of memory CD8 clonotypes were shared across a few donors. Because the study included only a small number of donors, the genetic and exposure-history diversity represented was limited. Pairwise subsampling indicated that sequencing depth was expected to affect the degree of clonotype sharing among donors.

TCR CDR3 regions were amplified from genomic DNA by multiplex PCR using the deep immunoSEQ assay. Extracted genomic DNA from each cell subset was spread evenly across all wells of several immunoSEQ 96-well plates, with each plate serving as a replicate. For sorted subsets, each replicate PCR was loaded with around 200 ng genomic DNA, equivalent to some 31,000 T cell genomes. The purified libraries were quantified using a Qubit 3.0 fluorometer, sized with a Bioanalyzer 2100, and then quantified again using the KAPA Library Quantification kit. Every immunoSEQ 96-well plate was sequenced on a separate single-read 150-cycle Illumina NextSeq 550 flow cell. The authors' pipeline ran thus. Because the immunoSEQ output included only junctional sequences and no quality scores, the filtering could not be the same as the filtering used for full-length reads. Sequences were annotated with PyIR, a Python wrapper for IgBLAST v1.9, using IMGT germline references to assign V/J genes and CDR3. Reads with weak V/J assignments (E-value above 1e-6), missing CDR3, stop codons, out-of-frame junctions, or ambiguous translated residues were removed. V3J clonotypes were defined as sequences sharing the same inferred V gene, J gene, and CDR3 amino acid sequence. To compute the percentage overlap between repertoires, the number of shared unique clonotypes was divided by the size of the smaller repertoire. Richness of each repertoire was evaluated using RTK rarefaction, the Chao1 estimator, and Recon v2.1 estimates of unobserved clonotypes. Generation probabilities for all TCRbeta clonotypes obtained by the gDNA method from a handful of donors were computed using OLGA. This is the immuneACCESS table as TCRdb keeps it, with only in-frame sequences that have V and J called. A part of the clones is gone; compared with another copy, unresolved V genes explain less than half, and the rest is unexplained. The D gene and trimming were derived from the DNA, and the V and J assignments and clone size from that table. The sample records 780,000 or so clones, 72% of which are singletons. Of the sample, under 2% is held by the ten largest clones.

V is reduced by 4 bases and J by 4 bases, leaving a spacing of 14 bases between them. CDR1 and CDR2 (SGHDT, YYEEEE) derive from the germline V gene. The CDR3 runs 15 amino acids, cysteine and phenylalanine included. Only the CDR3 DNA is retained, 45 bases long and in frame from the first base. Healthy HIV-negative adults with no recently reported acute infections or vaccinations were included as donors. Every donor was a Caucasian adult living in Nashville, Tennessee, USA. CD4+ T cells were enriched through magnetic negative selection, after which naive cells were positively selected on CD45RA and the remaining negative fraction served as the memory subset. Blood was collected by leukapheresis, and PBMCs were isolated by Ficoll-Histopaque density gradient centrifugation and then cryopreserved in liquid nitrogen vapor phase. Analytical flow cytometry was used to check the purity and quantity of every magnetically sorted T cell population. Genomic DNA was isolated from each sorted fraction and quantified by UV absorbance on a Nanodrop 2000c.

Concerning this clone itself: This clone's antigen is unknown. The input lacks base qualities; no much larger clone sits a single base away.

The rearrangement combines TRBV5-6 with TRBJ1-4, with the D gene too uncertain to name. This clonotype originated in a woman aged 25 to 39 in good health. The specimen sequenced was memory CD4+ T cells sorted from blood. The sample's cell subset or site label is to be understood as: CD45RA-negative fraction. In nucleotide form, the sequence is TGTGCCAGCAGCACATCGGGGATATTTAATGAAAAACTGTTTTTT. Translated, this is CASSTSGIFNEKLFF.